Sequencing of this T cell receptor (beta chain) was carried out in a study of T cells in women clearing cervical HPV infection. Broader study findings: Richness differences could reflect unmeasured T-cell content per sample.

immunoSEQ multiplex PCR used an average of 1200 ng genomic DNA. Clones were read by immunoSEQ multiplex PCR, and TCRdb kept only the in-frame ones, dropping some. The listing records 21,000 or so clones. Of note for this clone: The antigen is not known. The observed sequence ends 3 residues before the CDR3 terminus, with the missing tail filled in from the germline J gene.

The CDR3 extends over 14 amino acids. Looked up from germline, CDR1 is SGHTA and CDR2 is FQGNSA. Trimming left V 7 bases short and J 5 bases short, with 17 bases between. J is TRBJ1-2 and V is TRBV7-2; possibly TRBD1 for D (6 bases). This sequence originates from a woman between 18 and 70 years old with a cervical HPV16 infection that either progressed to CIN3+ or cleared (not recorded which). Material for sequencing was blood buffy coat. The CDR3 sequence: CASTEDGRGYGYTF. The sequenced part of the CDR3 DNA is TGTGCCAGCACCGAAGACGGAAGGGGGTATGGC. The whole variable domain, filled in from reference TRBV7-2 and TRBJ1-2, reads GAGVSQSPSNKVTEKGKDVELRCDPISGHTALYWYRQSLGQGLEFLIYFQGNSAPDKSGLPSDRFSAERTGGSVSTLTIQRTQQEDSAVYLCASTEDGRGYGYTFGSGTRLTVV.